The clone carrying this T cell receptor (beta chain) was seen only a few times. Its target is unknown. The sample belongs to a study of a mutant IDH1 vaccine in newly diagnosed glioma. Study summary: Patients underwent eight vaccinations, which took place in weeks 1, 3, 5, 7, 11, 15, 19 and 23. Commencement of vaccination occurred 4-6 weeks following radiotherapy alone, or concurrently with temozolomide cycles.

Time point described: week 5, during vaccination. Vaccination used 300 ug of mutant IDH1 20-mer peptide per dose, with topical imiquimod. The CDR3 contains 15 residues. The germline V gene has CDR1 MNHEY and CDR2 SMNVEV (reference sequence). Trimming removed 2 bases from V and 6 bases from J, with 14 bases in between. General study points: Apparently unrelated to pseudoprogression were changes in the top peripheral T cell clonotypes.

Measured with immunoSEQ multiplex PCR; TCRdb has only the in-frame clones, and not every one. The sample lists around 23,000 clones, 75% to 80% occurring once. Specimen: PBMCs, collected from a glioma patient whose treatment included an IDH1 peptide vaccine. This TCR derives from a man in his forties or fifties with glioma. V and J are TRBV27 and TRBJ2-4, with D possibly TRBD2 on 5 matching bases. CDR3: CASSLVPPSGNIQYF. For the CDR3, the DNA is TGTGCCAGCAGTTTAGTCCCACCCAGCGGAAACATTCAGTACTTC.